This T cell receptor (beta chain) was sequenced for a study of T cells in Graves' hyperthyroidism and ophthalmopathy. The CDR3 covers 15 residues. The V gene lost 4 bases and the J gene lost 1 base, with 13 bases spanning the gap. CDR1 is MGHRA, CDR2 YSYEKL, per germline. What was amplified from RNA transcripts were TCR beta CDR3 regions. TCR CDR3 regions were first amplified by RT-PCR with HTBI primers. TCRdb independently ran MiXCR on the multiplex PCR reads; one entry per CDR3 protein. Of more than 500,000 distinct CDR3 sequences listed, 14% were seen once; the top ten hold about 15%. This clonotype was recorded at least ten times. Antigen: not known. Points from the study as a whole: Most thyroid-expanded clonotypes above 0.001 were also found in blood.

Input material: blood. This TCR was recovered from a woman in her thirties or forties with Graves' hyperthyroidism. The chain has TRBV4-1 and TRBJ1-1; maybe TRBD1 (6 bases). The CDR3 DNA sequence: TGCGCCAGCAGCCTTTCTGCAGGGGCGAACACTGAAGCTTTCTTT. Translation gives CASSLSAGANTEAFF.